This entry concerns a single TCR beta chain. Its antigen remains unknown. Other DNA sequences in this sample translate to the same CDR3. Specified treatment: oral pan-JAK inhibitor, 5-10 mg twice daily. Peripheral blood, together with lesional scalp punch biopsies, was collected from alopecia areata patients. RNA extraction and reverse transcription yielded cDNA as sequencing template. The table came from immunoSEQ multiplex PCR; TCRdb's copy has only in-frame clones and leaves some out. In the table there are over 150,000 clones, less than 80% of which are singletons. The CDR3 sequence is 14 residues long. The ends were cut back, 3 bases at V and 0 bases at J, with 8 bases in the middle. Looked up from germline, CDR1 is SGDLS and CDR2 is YYNGEE. This entry belongs to a study of CD8+ T cells in alopecia areata. Study at large: Treated patients were given oral tofacitinib, which was dosed at 5 to 10 mg twice daily.

Findings of the study overall: Scalp clonality, together with expanded CD8+ clones among the top 100, fell significantly with tofacitinib. On tofacitinib, scalp and blood still held many of the expanded lesional clones.

This TCR derives from a human donor with alopecia areata. This chain connects TRBV9 to TRBJ2-3; D is uncertain. The sequences come from CD4+ T cells sorted from blood, collected at week 24, from a patient treated with tofacitinib. The CDR3: CASSASSSTDTQYF. In DNA form, the CDR3 reads TGTGCCAGCAGCGCAAGCTCTAGCACAGATACGCAGTATTTT.